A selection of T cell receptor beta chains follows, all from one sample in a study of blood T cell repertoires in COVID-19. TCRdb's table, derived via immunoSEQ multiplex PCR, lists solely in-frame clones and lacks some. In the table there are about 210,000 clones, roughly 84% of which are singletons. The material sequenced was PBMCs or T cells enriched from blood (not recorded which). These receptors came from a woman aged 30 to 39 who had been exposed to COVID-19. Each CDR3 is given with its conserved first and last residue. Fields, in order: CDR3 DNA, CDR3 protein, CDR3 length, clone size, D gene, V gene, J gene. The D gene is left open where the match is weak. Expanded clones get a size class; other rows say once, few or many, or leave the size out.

DNA: TGTGCCAGCAGGGCGGGGGGAAACAATGAGCAGTTCTTC; CDR3: CASRAGGNNEQFF; length: 13; size: -; D: TRBD2; V: TRBV6-5; J: TRBJ2-1
DNA: TGTGCCAGCAGTTACCGAGCTAACTATGGCTACACCTTC; CDR3: CASSYRANYGYTF; length: 13; size: -; D: -; V: TRBV27; J: TRBJ1-2
DNA: TGCGCCAGCAGCTCGCTGAGCGGTGGCTACACCTTC; CDR3: CASSSLSGGYTF; length: 12; size: -; D: -; V: TRBV5-1; J: TRBJ1-2
DNA: TGCGCCAGCAGCTTGGTATCCGGGACTGAAGCTTTCTTT; CDR3: CASSLVSGTEAFF; length: 13; size: -; D: -; V: TRBV5-1; J: TRBJ1-1
DNA: TGTGCCAGCAGTTACCGGTGGGGGGGAGGGTCCTACGAGCAGTACTTC; CDR3: CASSYRWGGGSYEQYF; length: 16; size: -; D: TRBD2; V: TRBV6-2/TRBV6-3; J: TRBJ2-7
DNA: TGCAGTGCTAGTAGGCAGGGGCGTGAAAAACTGTTTTTT; CDR3: CSASRQGREKLFF; length: 13; size: -; D: -; V: TRBV20-1; J: TRBJ1-4
DNA: TGTGCCAGCAGCTTACTTATCCAGGGGAGTAACACCGGGGAGCTGTTTTTT; CDR3: CASSLLIQGSNTGELFF; length: 17; size: -; D: -; V: TRBV7-2; J: TRBJ2-2
DNA: TGTGCCAGCGCCCGAGGGGGAGAGACCCAGTACTTC; CDR3: CASARGGETQYF; length: 12; size: -; D: -; V: TRBV19; J: TRBJ2-5
DNA: TGTGCCAGCAGCGATGGACAGGGTCGGACCGGGGAGCTGTTTTTT; CDR3: CASSDGQGRTGELFF; length: 15; size: -; D: TRBD1; V: TRBV9; J: TRBJ2-2
DNA: TGTGCCAGCAGTCAACAGGTTAATCAGCCCCAGCATTTT; CDR3: CASSQQVNQPQHF; length: 13; size: -; D: -; V: TRBV6-5; J: TRBJ1-5
DNA: TGTGCCAGCTCGCGGACAGGGACATCGAACACCGGGGAGCTGTTTTTT; CDR3: CASSRTGTSNTGELFF; length: 16; size: -; D: TRBD1; V: TRBV18; J: TRBJ2-2
DNA: TGTGCCAGCAGTGAAGCGGTGACAGTAATGGGGACTGAAGCTTTCTTT; CDR3: CASSEAVTVMGTEAFF; length: 16; size: -; D: -; V: TRBV6-1; J: TRBJ1-1
DNA: TGTGCCAGCAGCTTCCGTAGCCGCACCTACAATGAGCAGTTCTTC; CDR3: CASSFRSRTYNEQFF; length: 15; size: -; D: -; V: TRBV13; J: TRBJ2-1
DNA: TGTGCCAGCAGCGTTACTACAGGGTATACCTACAATGAGCAGTTCTTC; CDR3: CASSVTTGYTYNEQFF; length: 16; size: -; D: -; V: TRBV7-9; J: TRBJ2-1
DNA: TGTGCCAGCAGCTCATTGGACAGGGGAGGGACTAATGAAAAACTGTTTTTT; CDR3: CASSSLDRGGTNEKLFF; length: 17; size: -; D: TRBD1; V: TRBV7-9; J: TRBJ1-4
DNA: TGCGCCAGCAGCGCGCGACAGGGAGGCGGGTATGGCTACACCTTC; CDR3: CASSARQGGGYGYTF; length: 15; size: few; D: TRBD1; V: TRBV5-1; J: TRBJ1-2
DNA: TGCGCCAGCAGCCCCGGTTATGGCTACACCTTC; CDR3: CASSPGYGYTF; length: 11; size: once; D: -; V: TRBV5-1; J: TRBJ1-2